This TCR beta chain comes out of a study of blood T cell repertoires in COVID-19. Study overall: The study drew acute and convalescent COVID-19 samples from the United States, Italy and Spain. T cells, B-cell-depleted T cells, or PBMCs provided the cDNA or gDNA that served as material.

In the original processing: By means of reference gene primer amplification, nucleated cell counts were estimated. Repertoires were generated with immunoSEQ multiplex PCR, while TCRdb's copy carries only in-frame clones and drops some. The D gene and trimming were derived from the DNA, and the V and J assignments and clone size from that table. This sample has roughly 120,000 clones, with about three quarters found just once. The CDR3 consists of 16 residues. CDR1 LNHDA and CDR2 SQIVND come from the germline V gene (reference sequence). V trimming: 1 base; J trimming: 4 bases; junction bases outside the gene matches: 8.

The chain is built from TRBV19 and TRBJ1-2; 8 bases agree with TRBD1. The receptor was isolated from a woman of 80 years or more with active or convalescent COVID-19. Sequenced sample: peripheral blood. The CDR3 region is CASSIARRDRLYGYTF. In DNA, the CDR3 is TGTGCCAGTAGTATAGCTCGTCGGGACAGGCTCTATGGCTACACCTTC.